The 28 T cell receptor beta chains in this list originate from one sample, sequenced in a study of cytomegalovirus exposure and HLA in healthy donors. Amplification used 60 Vbeta primers and 13 Jbeta primers. Using immunoSEQ multiplex PCR, the repertoire was profiled, and TCRdb retains in-frame clones only, with some absent. The table includes about 180,000 clones, more than 80% detected once. The sample comprised PBMCs. Receptors were obtained from a woman under 30 in good health and CMV-seropositive.

The chain employs TRBV7-6 and TRBJ2-2, with TRBD2 as a possible D gene (6 bases). V lost 4 bases and J 0 bases, leaving 15 bases between the germline ends. The germline V gene encodes CDR1 SGHVS and CDR2 FNYEAQ. The CDR3 loop spans 17 amino acids. CDR3 bases: TGTGCCAGCAGCTGGGGGGTAGCAGCTTCGAACACCGGGGAGCTGTTTTTT. It encodes CASSWGVAASNTGELFF.

The CDR3 sequence: CASSPSSGDQPQHF. The CDR3 DNA is TGTGCCAGCAGCCCCTCGTCGGGGGATCAGCCCCAGCATTTT. The rearrangement uses TRBV7-9 and TRBJ1-5; a weak D match, TRBD1 (5 bases). This CDR3 is 14 amino acids long. Per germline, CDR1 SEHNR and CDR2 FQNEAQ (reference sequence). V was trimmed by 5 bases and J by 5 bases, leaving 13 bases between them.

The chain employs TRBV27 and TRBJ2-7; 7 bases are a match to TRBD1. CDR1 is MNHEY and CDR2 is SMNVEV in the germline V gene (reference sequence). V was clipped by 6 bases and J by 4 bases; unmatched bases: 12. CDR3 length: 15 amino acids. In nucleotides, the CDR3 is TGTGCCAGCAGCTGGACAGGAACCGGGTCGTACGAGCAGTACTTC. This encodes CASSWTGTGSYEQYF.

The chain recombines TRBV28 with TRBJ2-2; 9 nucleotides match TRBD2. Germline trimming cut 8 bases from V and 3 bases from J; bases unmatched to any gene: 4. This CDR3 spans 14 amino acids. Looked up from germline, CDR1 is MDHEN and CDR2 is SYDVKM. This CDR3 reads CASGSGGHTGELFF. The DNA for the CDR3 is TGTGCCAGCGGGAGCGGGGGGCACACCGGGGAGCTGTTTTTT.

A single count supports this clone. This chain uses TRBV19 with TRBJ1-5, with 8 bases identical to TRBD1. The CDR3 consists of 16 residues. The junction had 9 bases not matched to a gene; V was cut back by 6 bases and J by 2 bases. Germline V gene data show CDR1 as LNHDA and CDR2 as SQIVND (reference sequence). The CDR3 nucleotides are TGTGCCAGTAGACTAGACAGGGGTTTCGGCAATCAGCCCCAGCATTTT. Encoded protein: CASRLDRGFGNQPQHF.

The chain recombines TRBV4-1 with TRBJ1-2, with D hard to call. Per germline, CDR1 MGHRA and CDR2 YSYEKL. Trimming took 2 bases from V and 8 from J, leaving 12 bases between them. The CDR3 loop spans 13 amino acids. CDR3 nucleotide sequence: TGCGCCAGCAGCCAAAGCTCTATAACGGGCTACACCTTC. Encoded protein: CASSQSSITGYTF.

The gene calls are TRBV20-1 and TRBJ1-1; D is ambiguous. Trimming pared 6 bases from V and 10 bases from J, leaving 15 bases between. This CDR3 region has 11 residues. Germline assignment: CDR1 DFQATT and CDR2 SNEGSKA (reference sequence). The CDR3 spells CSAQERPGAFF. In nucleotides, the CDR3 is TGCAGTGCCCAAGAGAGGCCTGGAGCTTTCTTT.

In DNA, the CDR3 is TGTGCCAGCAGCGTAGGAGCGGGTTACACCGGGGAGCTGTTTTTT. Translation gives CASSVGAGYTGELFF. The J gene is TRBJ2-2, the V gene TRBV9; TRBD2 is a possible D gene (6 bases). Germline V lookup: CDR1 SGDLS, CDR2 YYNGEE. This CDR3 has 15 residues. V lost 0 bases and J lost 3, with 9 bases in between. Filled out from reference TRBV9 and TRBJ2-2, the complete variable domain reads DSGVTQTPKHLITATGQRVTLRCSPRSGDLSVYWYQQSLDQGLQFLIQYYNGEERAKGNILERFSAQQFPDLHSELNLSSLELGDSALYFCASSVGAGYTGELFFGEGSRLTVL.

This chain joins TRBV2 and TRBJ2-3; weak D call: TRBD2 (6 bases). Per the germline V gene, CDR1 is SNHLY and CDR2 is FYNNEI. The germline V and J ends were trimmed by 8 bases and 0 bases, with 15 bases remaining between them. The length of the CDR3 is 15 residues. The CDR3 is CASPTGGSSTDTQYF. The CDR3 coding sequence is TGTGCCAGCCCTACTGGAGGGTCTAGCACAGATACGCAGTATTTT.

The J gene is TRBJ2-2, the V gene TRBV11-2; TRBD1 is a possible D gene (5 bases). CDR1 is SGHAT, CDR2 FQNNGV, per germline. With 5 bases removed from V and 4 bases from J, the gap between germline ends came to 14 bases. CDR3 size: 15 residues. CDR3 residues: CASSPMGQATGELFF. The CDR3 nucleotides are TGTGCCAGCAGCCCAATGGGGCAGGCCACCGGGGAGCTGTTTTTT.

This clone has more than one count but fewer than ten. The chain combines TRBV6-5 with TRBJ2-2; D is ambiguous. Per the germline V gene, CDR1 is MNHEY and CDR2 is SVGAGI. Trimming pared 2 bases from V and 4 bases from J, leaving 5 bases between. The CDR3 totals 13 residues. CDR3 sequence: CASSYPGTGELFF. CDR3 nucleotide sequence: TGTGCCAGCAGTTACCCGGGCACCGGGGAGCTGTTTTTT.

V gene TRBV7-2 combines with J gene TRBJ1-2; 7 bases map to TRBD1. With V trimmed by 6 bases and J by 6 bases, 7 bases remained unmatched. The CDR3 sequence is 13 residues long. Germline values: CDR1 SGHTA, CDR2 FQGNSA. The CDR3 DNA sequence: TGTGCCAGCAGGCTGACAGGGAATAATGGCTACACCTTC. Its protein is CASRLTGNNGYTF.

About this clone: Other DNA variants within this sample encode the same CDR3. The chain carries TRBV5-4 and TRBJ1-1, with unresolved D. Trimming took off 0 bases at V and 3 bases at J, with 9 bases between the two ends. Germline CDR1 reads SGHNT; CDR2 reads YYREEE (reference sequence). This CDR3 is 14 amino acids long. CDR3 loop: CASSLVGVDTEAFF. The CDR3 DNA is TGTGCCAGCAGCTTGGTCGGGGTGGACACTGAAGCTTTCTTT. The whole variable domain, filled in from reference TRBV5-4 and TRBJ1-1, reads ETGVTQSPTHLIKTRGQQVTLRCSSQSGHNTVSWYQQALGQGPQFIFQYYREEENGRGNFPPRFSGLQFPNYSSELNVNALELDDSALYLCASSLVGVDTEAFFGQGTRLTVV.

Concerning this clone: One junction end disagrees with the germline gene, perhaps due to a read error. V gene TRBV7-7 combines with J gene TRBJ2-1; 9 nucleotides line up with TRBD1. The CDR3 is 14 amino acids. The V gene's germline CDR1 is SSHAT and CDR2 FNYEAQ (reference sequence). CDR3 coding DNA: TGTGCTAGCAGCTTGGGACAGGGTGGCGATGAGCAGTTCTTC. Translated: CASSLGQGGDEQFF.

The rearrangement links TRBV30 to TRBJ1-2, with a possible D match to TRBD1 (6 bases). V was shortened by 4 bases and J by 3 bases, with 21 bases between the two germline ends. The CDR3 runs to 16 residues. Germline values: CDR1 GTSNPN, CDR2 SVGIG (reference sequence). The chain's CDR3 is CAWTPGGHLQDYGYTF. The CDR3 region has the DNA TGTGCCTGGACCCCTGGGGGCCACCTCCAGGACTATGGCTACACCTTC. Combining the CDR3 with reference TRBV30 and TRBJ1-2 gives the whole variable domain SQTIHQWPATLVQPVGSPLSLECTVEGTSNPNLYWYRQAAGRGLQLLFYSVGIGQISSEVPQNLSASRPQDRQFILSSKKLLLSDSGFYLCAWTPGGHLQDYGYTFGSGTRLTVV.

J is TRBJ2-1 and V is TRBV2; 8 bases match TRBD2. This CDR3 region has 17 residues. J gave up 0 bases and V 7 bases, and 11 bases lay outside the gene matches. Germline V lookup: CDR1 SNHLY, CDR2 FYNNEI. The CDR3 loop reads CASKLPYGGGSYNEQFF. As DNA, the CDR3 is TGTGCCAGCAAACTCCCCTACGGGGGGGGCTCCTACAATGAGCAGTTCTTC. Full variable domain (missing parts from reference TRBV2 and TRBJ2-1): EPEVTQTPSHQVTQMGQEVILRCVPISNHLYFYWYRQILGQKVEFLVSFYNNEISEKSEIFDDQFSVERPDGSNFTLKIRSTKLEDSAMYFCASKLPYGGGSYNEQFFGPGTRLTVL.

J is TRBJ2-7 and V is TRBV15, with a possible D match to TRBD2 (6 bases). CDR3 length: 14 residues. Per the germline V gene, CDR1 is LNHNV and CDR2 is YYDKDF (reference sequence). The ends were cut back, 10 bases at V and 0 bases at J, with 16 bases in the middle. The CDR3 sequence: CAMGRPTNSYEQYF. The CDR3 DNA follows: TGTGCCATGGGGAGGCCAACTAACTCCTACGAGCAGTACTTC.

V is TRBV2 and J is TRBJ1-2; TRBD1 matches at 9 bases. The trim removed 3 bases at V and 5 bases at J, leaving 7 bases unmatched. The CDR3 consists of 15 residues. Germline V gene data show CDR1 as SNHLY and CDR2 as FYNNEI. The CDR3 region is CASSDLDRGSYGYTF. In nucleotides, the CDR3 is TGTGCCAGCAGTGATTTGGACAGGGGTAGTTATGGCTACACCTTC.

The gene calls are TRBV7-2 and TRBJ2-1; D perhaps matches TRBD2 (6 bases). CDR3 size: 13 residues. In germline, CDR1 is SGHTA, CDR2 FQGNSA. V gave up 4 bases and J gave up 6 bases, with 10 bases separating them. The CDR3 nucleotides read TGTGCCAGCAGCTCCGGACTACTCAATGAGCAGTTCTTC. Protein sequence: CASSSGLLNEQFF.

The V call is TRBV5-4, the J call TRBJ1-2, with D perhaps matching TRBD1 (5 bases). The germline V gene encodes CDR1 SGHNT and CDR2 YYREEE (reference sequence). V lost 0 bases, J lost 3 bases, and 6 bases lay in between. The CDR3 spans 13 residues. The DNA of the CDR3 is TGTGCCAGCAGCTTGGAGGGGTACTATGGCTACACCTTC. Translation gives CASSLEGYYGYTF.

The chain joins TRBV27 to TRBJ2-6, with D tentatively TRBD1 (5 bases). V shed 4 bases and J shed 0 bases, with 16 bases lying between them. The CDR3 extends over 18 amino acids. Germline V gene lookup returns CDR1 MNHEY and CDR2 SMNVEV (reference sequence). CDR3 bases: TGTGCCAGCAGTTCGACAGCCCGTGCTAGCTCTGGGGCCAACGTCCTGACTTTC. Residues: CASSSTARASSGANVLTF.

For this clone: The sample carries other DNA sequences with the same CDR3. The chain couples TRBV18 to TRBJ2-7, with TRBD1 as a possible D gene (6 bases). Trimming took 3 bases from V and 3 from J, leaving 12 bases between them. The CDR3 spans 14 residues. In germline, CDR1 is KGHSH, CDR2 LQKENI. The DNA for the CDR3 is TGTGCCAGCTCACCGGGGCAGGGGAGCTACGAGCAGTACTTC. Protein: CASSPGQGSYEQYF. Complete variable domain (other parts from reference TRBV18 and TRBJ2-7): NAGVMQNPRHLVRRRGQEARLRCSPMKGHSHVYWYRQLPEEGLKFMVYLQKENIIDESGMPKERFSAEFPKEGPSILRIQQVVRGDSAAYFCASSPGQGSYEQYFGPGTRLTVT.

This clone was counted a few times. The rearrangement uses TRBV18 and TRBJ1-2, with a tentative D call TRBD1 (5 bases). V was trimmed by 5 bases and J by 5 bases, leaving 9 bases between them. Germline CDR1 is KGHSH and CDR2 is LQKENI. The CDR3 loop spans 12 amino acids. The CDR3, as DNA: TGTGCCAGCTCAAGGCAGGGTTATGGCTACACCTTC. This gives the protein CASSRQGYGYTF.

The V and J genes are TRBV5-6 and TRBJ2-3; 11 bases match TRBD1. In germline, CDR1 is SGHDT, CDR2 YYEEEE. The CDR3 has 15 amino acids. Trimming removed 4 bases from V and 7 bases from J; junction bases left unmatched: 8. DNA for the CDR3: TGTGCCAGCAGCACCCGGGACAGGGGGTGGCATACGCAGTATTTT. Its protein product is CASSTRDRGWHTQYF.

This sequence joins TRBV30 and TRBJ1-6; a weak D match, TRBD1 (6 bases). The CDR3 length is 13 residues. Germline values: CDR1 GTSNPN, CDR2 SVGIG (reference sequence). The V gene lost 3 bases and the J gene lost 8 bases, with 11 bases spanning the gap. CDR3: CAWRSRGYSPLHF. CDR3 coding DNA: TGTGCCTGGAGATCAAGGGGGTATTCACCCCTCCACTTT.

The rearrangement joins TRBV27 to TRBJ2-1; tentative D call: TRBD1 (6 bases). The CDR3 has 13 residues. V was clipped by 8 bases and J by 1 base, with 9 bases between them. Germline CDR1 and CDR2: MNHEY and SMNVEV (reference sequence). The CDR3 here is CASGQGSYNEQFF. The CDR3 DNA follows: TGTGCCAGCGGGCAGGGGTCCTACAATGAGCAGTTCTTC.

The V and J genes are TRBV2 and TRBJ2-5; 7 bases fit TRBD2. Germline trimming cut 1 base from V and 5 bases from J; bases unmatched to any gene: 7. Germline V CDR1 and CDR2: SNHLY, FYNNEI. This CDR3 region has 15 residues. DNA of the CDR3: TGTGCCAGCAGTGAAGGACTAGCAGGAATGGAGACCCAGTACTTC. Protein: CASSEGLAGMETQYF.

Only a few counts were recorded for this clone. The chain couples TRBV28 to TRBJ2-5; 9 nucleotides line up with TRBD1. The CDR3 extends over 15 amino acids. V shed 6 bases and J 4 bases; nucleotides not matched to a gene: 9. Per the germline V gene, CDR1 is MDHEN and CDR2 is SYDVKM. This chain's CDR3 is CASRDGQGTVETQYF. CDR3 DNA sequence: TGTGCCAGCAGAGACGGACAGGGGACTGTAGAGACCCAGTACTTC.